Listed below are T cell receptor beta chains from one sample, sequenced in a study of shared clonotypes between healthy human individuals. The repertoire was sequenced with immunoSEQ multiplex PCR; TCRdb's copy has only in-frame clones and lacks some. The table shows more than 600,000 clones, with under 95% occurring only once. Sequencing used naive CD8+ T cells sorted from blood. The receptors were gathered from a man aged 25-45 years in good health. Both conserved end residues are part of each CDR3. The D gene is left open where the match is weak. Some rows have no size entry. The others give once, few or many, or a class for an expanded clone.

- TRBJ2-7 - TRBV18 TGTGCCAGCTCGGCGGAAGGCTACGAGCAGTACTTC CASSAEGYEQYF
- TRBJ1-1 - TRBV7-9 TGTGCCAGCAGCTTAGCAGGGAAGGTTGAAGCTTTCTTT CASSLAGKVEAFF
TRBD1 TRBJ2-7 - TRBV2 TGTGCCAGCAGGAAACCGGGACAGGGGATCTTTTACGAGCAGTACTTC CASRKPGQGIFYEQYF
- TRBJ1-2 - TRBV6-5 TGTGCCAGCAGTTACATCCCGGCAGACAGAAACTATGGCTACACCTTC CASSYIPADRNYGYTF
- TRBJ1-3 - TRBV7-9 TGTGCCAGCGACCGGAGCTCTGGAAACACCATATATTTT CASDRSSGNTIYF
- TRBJ1-1 once TRBV7-8 TGTGCCAGCAGCTTAACTCAGAAATGGAACACTGAAGCTTTCTTT CASSLTQKWNTEAFF
- TRBJ2-3 - TRBV21-1 TGTGCCAGCAGCAAACCCTTAAGACAGGGGAGGGATACGCAGTATTTT CASSKPLRQGRDTQYF
- TRBJ2-1 - TRBV27 TGTGCCAGCAGTTTGGTGGGGGAGAGGCGAAATGAGCAGTTCTTC CASSLVGERRNEQFF
- TRBJ2-7 - TRBV7-2 TGTGCCAGCAGCCCGACAGTCTCCTACGAGCAGTACTTC CASSPTVSYEQYF
- TRBJ2-1 - TRBV14 TGTGCCAGCAGCCAAGAAGGGAATGAGCAGTTCTTC CASSQEGNEQFF
- TRBJ2-1 - TRBV19 TGTGCCAGTAGTATACTGCCCGGGCTGGAGCAGTTCTTC CASSILPGLEQFF